The rows below give T cell receptor beta chains drawn from one sample of a study of cytomegalovirus exposure and HLA in healthy donors. Clones were sequenced by immunoSEQ multiplex PCR, and TCRdb holds only the in-frame ones, with some missing. The sample has approximately 130,000 clones, about 74% seen once. Sequenced input: PBMCs. The source of these receptors is a man aged 25-45 years in good health and CMV-seronegative. Both conserved end residues are part of each CDR3. The D gene is left open where the match is weak. Clone size appears in some rows only: once, few, many, or a class for an expanded clone.

clone size,V gene,J gene,D gene,CDR3 length,CDR3 DNA,CDR3 protein
.,TRBV6-5,TRBJ1-1,.,13,TGTGCCAGCAGTCGGACATTTAACACTGAAGCTTTCTTT,CASSRTFNTEAFF
.,TRBV19,TRBJ1-1,.,14,TGTGCCAGTAGTATAGGAGGGAGTGGCACTGAAGCTTTCTTT,CASSIGGSGTEAFF
.,TRBV19,TRBJ2-3,.,18,TGTGCCAGTAGTTCCTATATATTGACGGCGGGCAGCACAGATACGCAGTATTTT,CASSSYILTAGSTDTQYF
few,TRBV30,TRBJ1-1,TRBD1,17,TGTGCCTGGAGTCCCCGGGACAGGGGGTTATGGGACACTGAAGCTTTCTTT,CAWSPRDRGLWDTEAFF
few,TRBV7-2,TRBJ1-2,.,12,TGTGCCAGCAGCCCATTGGACAGAACCTACACCTTC,CASSPLDRTYTF
.,TRBV7-7,TRBJ2-3,TRBD1,15,TGTGCCAGCAGCTTAACAGGGGGGAGCACAGATACGCAGTATTTT,CASSLTGGSTDTQYF
few,TRBV14,TRBJ2-1,.,14,TGTGCCAGCGGGAGGATGGGCACTCACAATGAGCAGTTCTTC,CASGRMGTHNEQFF
few,TRBV5-4,TRBJ2-5,.,15,TGTGCCAGCAGCTCCTTTTTGTACTCACAAGAGACCCAGTACTTC,CASSSFLYSQETQYF
.,TRBV9,TRBJ2-1,TRBD2,14,TGTGCCAGCAGCGTAGGGGCTAGCGGGAGTGAGCAGTTCTTC,CASSVGASGSEQFF
once,TRBV5-1,TRBJ2-2,TRBD1,16,TGCGCCAGCAGCTTGGCCGAGGACAGGGTCACCGGGGAGCTGTTTTTT,CASSLAEDRVTGELFF
.,TRBV7-8,TRBJ1-1,TRBD1,16,TGTGCCAGCAGCGACACAACAGGGGTAGGAAAGACTGAAGCTTTCTTT,CASSDTTGVGKTEAFF
.,TRBV18,TRBJ2-2,TRBD2,19,TGTGCCAGCTCACCAAGGATGACTAGCGGGAGCGCGAACACCGGGGAGCTGTTTTTT,CASSPRMTSGSANTGELFF
.,TRBV6-5,TRBJ2-7,.,14,TGTGCCAGCAGTTACTATACAGGGCCCTACGAGCAGTACTTC,CASSYYTGPYEQYF
once,TRBV29-1,TRBJ1-3,.,14,TGCAGCGTTGCCCATTTCCCCTCTGGAAACACCATATATTTT,CSVAHFPSGNTIYF
once,TRBV19,TRBJ1-5,.,13,TGTGCCAGTAGTATAGGGAGGAATCAGCCCCAGCATTTT,CASSIGRNQPQHF
.,TRBV7-9,TRBJ1-5,TRBD1,15,TGTGCCAGCAGCTCACAGGGGCCCAGCAATCAGCCCCAGCATTTT,CASSSQGPSNQPQHF
.,TRBV28,TRBJ1-5,.,12,TGTGCCAGCATAGATAGCAATCAGCCCCAGCATTTT,CASIDSNQPQHF
.,TRBV10-3,TRBJ2-3,TRBD2,13,TGTGCCATCGGGCTAGCGGGAGCTGATACGCAGTATTTT,CAIGLAGADTQYF
.,TRBV9,TRBJ2-7,TRBD1,15,TGTGCCAGCAGCGTAGATCCAAGGACAGGGCGGGAGCAGTACTTC,CASSVDPRTGREQYF
.,TRBV19,TRBJ2-7,TRBD2,14,TGTGCCAGTAGTATAGGAGCGGGAGCCGTGGAGCAGTACTTC,CASSIGAGAVEQYF
.,TRBV4-3,TRBJ1-2,.,17,TGCGCCAGCAGCCAAAGCGATAGAGGCAGGGGATCCACTGGCTACACCTTC,CASSQSDRGRGSTGYTF
.,TRBV29-1,TRBJ1-2,TRBD1,16,TGCAGCGTTGGGGGGGGACAGGGCTTGAGTAACTATGGCTACACCTTC,CSVGGGQGLSNYGYTF
.,TRBV6-5,TRBJ2-3,.,16,TGTGCCAGCAGTTACCACGCCGGCAGGGTAACAGATACGCAGTATTTT,CASSYHAGRVTDTQYF
.,TRBV30,TRBJ2-7,.,15,TGTGCCTGGAGTACCCGGACAAGAATACCCTACGAGCAGTACTTC,CAWSTRTRIPYEQYF
.,TRBV30,TRBJ2-5,TRBD2,15,TGTGCCTGGAGTACTGGACTAGCGGGGGATGAGACCCAGTACTTC,CAWSTGLAGDETQYF
few,TRBV19,TRBJ1-2,TRBD1,13,TGTGCCAGTACCCTCCAAGGGGGCAATGGCTACACCTTC,CASTLQGGNGYTF
few,TRBV19,TRBJ1-5,.,14,TGTGCCAGTAGGAAGAGGCTCCTCAATCAGCCCCAGCATTTT,CASRKRLLNQPQHF
.,TRBV2,TRBJ2-7,TRBD2,15,TGTGCCAGCAGTGAACGGGAGGGCAATTGGGCCGGACAGTACTTC,CASSEREGNWAGQYF
.,TRBV6-6,TRBJ1-2,TRBD1,13,TGTGCCAGCCGCGTCGGACAGGGGATCGGCTACACCTTC,CASRVGQGIGYTF
.,TRBV5-1,TRBJ2-4,TRBD2,14,TGCGCCAGCAGCCAAGGGACTAGCGGAAACATTCAGTACTTC,CASSQGTSGNIQYF
.,TRBV7-6,TRBJ2-7,.,14,TGTGCCAGCAGCCCGGACGGGAGATCTTACGAGCAGTACTTC,CASSPDGRSYEQYF
.,TRBV30,TRBJ1-6,.,15,TGTGCCGAGAAGGCAGGGAGGGTTTATGGTTCACCCCTCCACTTT,CAEKAGRVYGSPLHF
.,TRBV18,TRBJ2-3,.,13,TGTGCCAGCCATGTACAGGGCACAGATACGCAGTATTTT,CASHVQGTDTQYF
.,TRBV14,TRBJ1-2,.,12,TGTGCCAGCAGCCAAGGGGCCTATGGCTACACCTTC,CASSQGAYGYTF
once,TRBV6-5,TRBJ2-1,TRBD1,14,TGTGCCAGCAGTTACTCGAGGGCAGGGGGTGAGCAGTTCTTC,CASSYSRAGGEQFF
.,TRBV27,TRBJ2-7,TRBD2,16,TGTGCCAGCAGTAACCGAGGGACTAGCGGAACCTACGAGCAGTACTTC,CASSNRGTSGTYEQYF
.,TRBV18,TRBJ2-2,.,17,TGTGCCAGCTCACCAGTTGTAGGGGGACCGAACACCGGGGAGCTGTTTTTT,CASSPVVGGPNTGELFF
.,TRBV5-1,TRBJ1-4,TRBD1,16,TGCGCCAGCAGCGGTCTTCCGGGACAGGGCAGGGAAAAACTGTTTTTT,CASSGLPGQGREKLFF
.,TRBV7-9,TRBJ2-7,.,13,TGTGCCAGCAGCCTAATGATAGGGGACGAGCAGTACTTC,CASSLMIGDEQYF
.,TRBV7-3,TRBJ1-6,.,13,TGTGCCAGCAGCCTTGAACAAAATTCACCCCTCCACTTT,CASSLEQNSPLHF
.,TRBV7-9,TRBJ1-2,TRBD1,16,TGTGCCAGCAGCTTATCCCAACAGGGGGGATCCTATGGCTACACCTTC,CASSLSQQGGSYGYTF
.,TRBV19,TRBJ2-2,TRBD1,15,TGTGCCAGTAGTATTGGGACAGGGATCACCGGGGAGCTGTTTTTT,CASSIGTGITGELFF
.,TRBV28,TRBJ1-1,TRBD1,14,TGTGCCAGCAGACGACCGGGACAGGGGCCCTCAGCTTTCTTT,CASRRPGQGPSAFF
.,TRBV28,TRBJ2-3,TRBD1,16,TGTGCCAGCAGTTACCAGGGGGCGCATAACACAGATACGCAGTATTTT,CASSYQGAHNTDTQYF
.,TRBV4-2,TRBJ2-7,TRBD1,16,TGTGCCAGCAGCCGGGGAGCGGGACAGGGTAACTACGAGCAGTACTTC,CASSRGAGQGNYEQYF